The rows below give T cell receptor beta chains drawn from one sample of a study of shared clonotypes between healthy human individuals. Data came from immunoSEQ multiplex PCR; TCRdb stores just in-frame clones and leaves some out. The table shows about 490,000 clones, with 78% occurring only once. The sample consisted of PBMCs. The receptors were sampled from a woman between 35 and 50 years old in good health. Some clones in this sample may be carry-over from other donors' samples. The CDR3 runs from the conserved cysteine through the conserved F or W. D genes are given only for firm matches. Rows give clone size only sometimes, using once, few, many, or a class for an expanded clone.

>TRBV5-1|TRBJ2-7|.|16|TRBD2
TGCGCCAGCAGCAAATGGACTAGCGGTTCCACCTACGAGCAGTACTTC
CASSKWTSGSTYEQYF
>TRBV7-9|TRBJ1-1|.|16|.
TGTGCCAGCAGCCCCCCGTCAGGGAGGGTGAGGCCTGAAGCTTTCTTT
CASSPPSGRVRPEAFF
>TRBV19|TRBJ2-2|once|14|.
TGTGCCAGTAAAGTTCCAGAGAACACCGGGGAGCTGTTTTTT
CASKVPENTGELFF
>TRBV7-3|TRBJ1-3|.|14|.
TGTGCCAGCAGCTTAGTACCTTGGGGAAACACCATATATTTT
CASSLVPWGNTIYF
>TRBV7-9|TRBJ1-4|.|17|.
TGTGCCAGCAGCCTAGGGGGAGGGACTGCAACTAATGAAAAACTGTTTTTT
CASSLGGGTATNEKLFF
>TRBV19|TRBJ2-2|.|14|.
TGTGCCAGTAGTACATACAGGGACACCGGGGAGCTGTTTTTT
CASSTYRDTGELFF
>TRBV4-2|TRBJ1-5|once|14|TRBD1
TGTGCCAGCAGCTTGGCGCTGACAGGGCAGCCCCAGCATTTT
CASSLALTGQPQHF
>TRBV6-1|TRBJ2-2|.|14|.
TGTGCCAGCAGCACGAGCGCGAACACCGGGGAGCTGTTTTTT
CASSTSANTGELFF
>TRBV4-3|TRBJ2-3|.|13|.
TGCGCCAGCAGCTGGGACAGCACAGATACGCAGTATTTT
CASSWDSTDTQYF
>TRBV13|TRBJ2-1|.|12|.
TGTGCCAGCAGCCGACAATACAATGAGCAGTTCTTC
CASSRQYNEQFF